This T cell receptor beta chain was identified in a study of T cells in Graves' hyperthyroidism and ophthalmopathy. Study findings and constraints: In the blood, most expanded thyroid clonotypes above 0.001 appeared as well.

This clonotype was counted a few times. No antigen is known for it. The ends lost 5 bases at V and 0 bases at J; junction bases unmatched: 3. Germline loops: CDR1 SGHTS, CDR2 YDEGEE. There are 14 residues in the CDR3. Every diagnosis used clinical symptoms, serum thyroxine and TRAb, thyroid ultrasound and orbital computed tomography. Amplification yielded TCR beta CDR3 regions, with RNA transcripts as the source. A first-round RT-PCR of the TCR CDR3 used the HTBI primer set. TCRdb reprocessed the multiplex PCR reads via MiXCR and lists one record per CDR3 protein. Among about 570,000 distinct CDR3 sequences listed, 12% to 15% were seen once.

The specimen sequenced was blood. This clonotype was sampled from a middle-aged woman with Graves' hyperthyroidism. V and J are TRBV5-8 and TRBJ1-1, with 8 bases fitting TRBD1. CDR3 sequence (DNA): TGTGCCAGCAGAGAGGGACAGGTGAACACTGAAGCTTTCTTT. Amino acid sequence: CASREGQVNTEAFF.